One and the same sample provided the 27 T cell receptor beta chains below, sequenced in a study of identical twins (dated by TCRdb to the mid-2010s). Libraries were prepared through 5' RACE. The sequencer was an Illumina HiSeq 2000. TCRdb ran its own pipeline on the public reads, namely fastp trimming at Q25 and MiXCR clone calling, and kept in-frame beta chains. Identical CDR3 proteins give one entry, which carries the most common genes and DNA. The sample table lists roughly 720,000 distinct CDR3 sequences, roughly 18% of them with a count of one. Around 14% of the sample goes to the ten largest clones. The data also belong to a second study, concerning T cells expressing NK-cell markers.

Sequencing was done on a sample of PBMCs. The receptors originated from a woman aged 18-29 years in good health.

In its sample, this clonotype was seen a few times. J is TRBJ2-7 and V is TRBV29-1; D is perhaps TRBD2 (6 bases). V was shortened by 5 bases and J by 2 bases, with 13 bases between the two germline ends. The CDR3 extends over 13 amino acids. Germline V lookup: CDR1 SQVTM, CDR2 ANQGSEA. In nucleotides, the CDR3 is TGCAGCGTTCGCGGAGGGGCGGCCTACGAGCAGTACTTC. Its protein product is CSVRGGAAYEQYF.

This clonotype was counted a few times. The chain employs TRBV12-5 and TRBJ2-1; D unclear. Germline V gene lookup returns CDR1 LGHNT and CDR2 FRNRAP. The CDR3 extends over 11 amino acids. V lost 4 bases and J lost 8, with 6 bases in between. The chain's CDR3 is CASGWADEQFF. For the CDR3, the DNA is TGTGCTAGTGGTTGGGCGGATGAGCAGTTCTTC.

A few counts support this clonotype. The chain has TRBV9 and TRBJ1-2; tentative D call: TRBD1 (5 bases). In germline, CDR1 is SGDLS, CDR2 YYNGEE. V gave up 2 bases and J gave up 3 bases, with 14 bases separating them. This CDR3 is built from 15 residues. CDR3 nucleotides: TGTGCCAGCAGCGTTGACCCAGGGATGGACTATGGCTACACCTTC. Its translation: CASSVDPGMDYGYTF.

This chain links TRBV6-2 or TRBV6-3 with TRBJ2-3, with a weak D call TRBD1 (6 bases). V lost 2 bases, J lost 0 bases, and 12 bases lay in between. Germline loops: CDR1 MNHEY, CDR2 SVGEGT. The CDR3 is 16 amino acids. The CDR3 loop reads CASSYRDRPSTDTQYF. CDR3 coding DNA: TGTGCCAGCAGTTACCGAGACAGGCCAAGCACAGATACGCAGTATTTT.

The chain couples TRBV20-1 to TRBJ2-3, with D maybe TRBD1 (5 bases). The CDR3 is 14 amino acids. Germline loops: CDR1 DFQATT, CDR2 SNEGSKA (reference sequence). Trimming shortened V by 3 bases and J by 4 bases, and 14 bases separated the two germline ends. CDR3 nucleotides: TGCAGTGCTAGTGCCAGGGCCGGTTCAGATACGCAGTATTTT. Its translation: CSASARAGSDTQYF.

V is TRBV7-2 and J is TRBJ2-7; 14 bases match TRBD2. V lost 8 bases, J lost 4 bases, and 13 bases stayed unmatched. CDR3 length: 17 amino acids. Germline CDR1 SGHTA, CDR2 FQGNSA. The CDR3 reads CASRRGLAGAGRYEQYF. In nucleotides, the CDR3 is TGTGCCAGCCGCAGGGGACTAGCGGGGGCTGGACGTTACGAGCAGTACTTC. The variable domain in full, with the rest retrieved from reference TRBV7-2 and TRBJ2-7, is GAGVSQSPSNKVTEKGKDVELRCDPISGHTALYWYRQSLGQGLEFLIYFQGNSAPDKSGLPSDRFSAERTGGSVSTLTIQRTQQEDSAVYLCASRRGLAGAGRYEQYFGPGTRLTVT.

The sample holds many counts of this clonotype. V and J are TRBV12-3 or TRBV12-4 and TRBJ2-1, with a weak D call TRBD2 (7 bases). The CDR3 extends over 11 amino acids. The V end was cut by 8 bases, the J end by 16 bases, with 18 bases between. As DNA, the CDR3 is TGTGCCAGCGGGGGGGCATCAGGCAGCTTCTTC. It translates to CASGGASGSFF.

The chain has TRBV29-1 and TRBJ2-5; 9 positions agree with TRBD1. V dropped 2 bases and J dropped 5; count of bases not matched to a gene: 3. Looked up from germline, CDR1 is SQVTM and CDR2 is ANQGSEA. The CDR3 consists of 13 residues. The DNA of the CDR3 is TGCAGCGTTGAAACAGGGGGCGCGGAGACCCAGTACTTC. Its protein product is CSVETGGAETQYF.

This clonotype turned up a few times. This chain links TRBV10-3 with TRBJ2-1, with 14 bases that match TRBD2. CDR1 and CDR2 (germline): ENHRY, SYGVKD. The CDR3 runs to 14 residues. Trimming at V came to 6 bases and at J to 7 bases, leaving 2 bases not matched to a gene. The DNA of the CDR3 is TGTGCCATCAGGGGACTAGCGGGGGTTAATGAGCAGTTCTTC. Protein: CAIRGLAGVNEQFF.

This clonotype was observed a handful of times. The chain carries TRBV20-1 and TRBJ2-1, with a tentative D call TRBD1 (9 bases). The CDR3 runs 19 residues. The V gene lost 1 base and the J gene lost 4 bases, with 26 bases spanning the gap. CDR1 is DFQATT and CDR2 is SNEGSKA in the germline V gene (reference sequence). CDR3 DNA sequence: TGCAGTGCTAGAGGCACGGGACAGGGTTATCCGGGGGGGTACAATGAGCAGTTCTTC. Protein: CSARGTGQGYPGGYNEQFF.

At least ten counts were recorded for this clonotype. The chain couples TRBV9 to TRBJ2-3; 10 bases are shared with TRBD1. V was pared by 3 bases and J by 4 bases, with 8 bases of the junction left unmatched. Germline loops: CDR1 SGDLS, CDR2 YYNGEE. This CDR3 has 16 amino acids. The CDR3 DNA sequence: TGTGCCAGCAGCGATCCCGGACAGGGGGTCGCAGATACGCAGTATTTT. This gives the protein CASSDPGQGVADTQYF.

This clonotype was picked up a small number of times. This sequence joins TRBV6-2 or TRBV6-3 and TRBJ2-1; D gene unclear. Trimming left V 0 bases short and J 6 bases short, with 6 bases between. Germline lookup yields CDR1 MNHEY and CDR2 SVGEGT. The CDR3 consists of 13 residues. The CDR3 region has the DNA TGTGCCAGCAGTTACTCGGGTTTCAATGAGCAGTTCTTC. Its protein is CASSYSGFNEQFF.

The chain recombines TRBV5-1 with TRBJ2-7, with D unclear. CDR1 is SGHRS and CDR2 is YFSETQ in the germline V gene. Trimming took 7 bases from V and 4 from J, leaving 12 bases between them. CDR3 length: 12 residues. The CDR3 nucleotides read TGCGCCAGCTCCTCCCGGGTTTACGAGCAGTACTTC. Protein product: CASSSRVYEQYF.

CDR3 loop: CASSPPAGSAGYNEQFF. CDR3 DNA sequence: TGTGCCAGCAGTCCCCCGGCGGGGTCGGCTGGGTACAATGAGCAGTTCTTC. The genes are TRBV7-2 and TRBJ2-1, with D perhaps TRBD2 (6 bases). Trimming shortened V by 6 bases and J by 4 bases, and 22 bases separated the two germline ends. CDR1 and CDR2 (germline): SGHTA, FQGNSA. The CDR3 extends over 17 amino acids. Complete variable domain (other parts from reference TRBV7-2 and TRBJ2-1): GAGVSQSPSNKVTEKGKDVELRCDPISGHTALYWYRQSLGQGLEFLIYFQGNSAPDKSGLPSDRFSAERTGGSVSTLTIQRTQQEDSAVYLCASSPPAGSAGYNEQFFGPGTRLTVL.

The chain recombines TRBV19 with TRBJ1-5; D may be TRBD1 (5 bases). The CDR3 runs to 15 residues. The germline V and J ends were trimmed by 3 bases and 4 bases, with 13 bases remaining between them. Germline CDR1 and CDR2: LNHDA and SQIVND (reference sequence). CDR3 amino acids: CASSIVLGGNQPQHF. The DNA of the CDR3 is TGTGCCAGTAGTATTGTACTCGGGGGAAATCAGCCCCAGCATTTT. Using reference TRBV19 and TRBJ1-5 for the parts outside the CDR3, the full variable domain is DGGITQSPKYLFRKEGQNVTLSCEQNLNHDAMYWYRQDPGQGLRLIYYSQIVNDFQKGDIAEGYSVSREKKESFPLTVTSAQKNPTAFYLCASSIVLGGNQPQHFGDGTRLSIL.

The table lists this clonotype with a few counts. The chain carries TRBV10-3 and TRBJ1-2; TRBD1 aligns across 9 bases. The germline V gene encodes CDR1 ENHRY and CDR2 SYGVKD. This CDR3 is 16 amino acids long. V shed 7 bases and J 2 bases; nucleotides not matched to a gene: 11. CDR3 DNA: TGTGCCATCACCCCTACCCGGGACAGGGCCAACTATGGCTACACCTTC. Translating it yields CAITPTRDRANYGYTF.

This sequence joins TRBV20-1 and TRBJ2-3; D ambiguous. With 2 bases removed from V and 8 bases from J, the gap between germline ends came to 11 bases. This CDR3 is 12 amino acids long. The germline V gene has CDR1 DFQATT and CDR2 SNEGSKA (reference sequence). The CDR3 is CSARTQVGTQYF. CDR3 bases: TGCAGTGCTAGAACACAAGTCGGTACGCAGTATTTT.

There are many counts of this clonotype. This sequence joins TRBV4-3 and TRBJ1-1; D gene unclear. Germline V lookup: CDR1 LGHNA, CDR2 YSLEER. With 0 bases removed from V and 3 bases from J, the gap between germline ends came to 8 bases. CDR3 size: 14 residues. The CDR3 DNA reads TGCGCCAGCAGCCAAGAGTCAAGGTACACTGAAGCTTTCTTT. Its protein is CASSQESRYTEAFF.

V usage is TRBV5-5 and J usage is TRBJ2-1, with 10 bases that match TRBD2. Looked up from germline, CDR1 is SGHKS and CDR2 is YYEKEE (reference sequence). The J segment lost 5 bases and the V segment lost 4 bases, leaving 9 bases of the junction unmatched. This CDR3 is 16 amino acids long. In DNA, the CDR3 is TGTGCCAGCAGCCTCGAAGCGGGAGGGATGAACAATGAGCAGTTCTTC. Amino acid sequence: CASSLEAGGMNNEQFF.

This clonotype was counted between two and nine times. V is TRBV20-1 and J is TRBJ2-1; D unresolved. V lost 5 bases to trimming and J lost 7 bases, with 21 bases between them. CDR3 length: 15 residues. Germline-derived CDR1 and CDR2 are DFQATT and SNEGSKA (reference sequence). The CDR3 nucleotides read TGCAGTGCTGCGGCTAGGTCGTTCTTAGATAATGAGCAGTTCTTC. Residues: CSAAARSFLDNEQFF.

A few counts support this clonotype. The CDR3 nucleotides read TGTGCCAGCAGTCTGTTGGGACTAGCAGGAACAGATACGCAGTATTTT. Its protein is CASSLLGLAGTDTQYF. This rearrangement joins TRBV27 to TRBJ2-3; 9 positions agree with TRBD2. After removal of 5 bases from V and 3 bases from J, the junction contained 9 bases not matched to a gene. Germline CDR1 and CDR2: MNHEY and SMNVEV (reference sequence). The CDR3 has 16 amino acids.

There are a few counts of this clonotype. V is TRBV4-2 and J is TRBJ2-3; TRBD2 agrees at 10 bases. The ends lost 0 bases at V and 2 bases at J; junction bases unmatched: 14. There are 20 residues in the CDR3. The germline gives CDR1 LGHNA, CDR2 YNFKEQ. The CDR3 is CASSQDRSAGGLGLTDTQYF. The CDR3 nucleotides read TGTGCCAGCAGCCAAGATAGGTCAGCGGGGGGGCTTGGTCTCACAGATACGCAGTATTTT.

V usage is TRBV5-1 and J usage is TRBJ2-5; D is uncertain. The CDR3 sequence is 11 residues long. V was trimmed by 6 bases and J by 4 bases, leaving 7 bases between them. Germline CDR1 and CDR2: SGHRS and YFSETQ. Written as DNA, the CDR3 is TGCGCCAGCAAGGTTTCAGAGACCCAGTACTTC. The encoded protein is CASKVSETQYF.

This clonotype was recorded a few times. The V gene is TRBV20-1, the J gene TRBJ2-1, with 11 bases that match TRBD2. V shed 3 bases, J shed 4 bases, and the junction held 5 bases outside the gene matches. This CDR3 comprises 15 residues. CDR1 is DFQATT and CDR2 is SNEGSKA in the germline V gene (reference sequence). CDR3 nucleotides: TGCAGTGCTAGCCCGGGACTAGCGGATTACAATGAGCAGTTCTTC. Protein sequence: CSASPGLADYNEQFF.

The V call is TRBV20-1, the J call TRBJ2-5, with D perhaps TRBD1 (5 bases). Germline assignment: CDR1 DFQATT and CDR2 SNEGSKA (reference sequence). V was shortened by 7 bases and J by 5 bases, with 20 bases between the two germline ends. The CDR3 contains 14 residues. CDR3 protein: CSGRGGAGSETQYF. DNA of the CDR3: TGCAGTGGAAGGGGCGGAGCTGGTTCGGAGACCCAGTACTTC.

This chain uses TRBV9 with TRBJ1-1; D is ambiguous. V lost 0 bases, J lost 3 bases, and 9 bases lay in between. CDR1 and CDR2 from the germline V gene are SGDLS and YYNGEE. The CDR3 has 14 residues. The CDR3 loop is CASSVEAAYTEAFF. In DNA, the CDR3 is TGTGCCAGCAGCGTAGAGGCGGCCTACACTGAAGCTTTCTTT.

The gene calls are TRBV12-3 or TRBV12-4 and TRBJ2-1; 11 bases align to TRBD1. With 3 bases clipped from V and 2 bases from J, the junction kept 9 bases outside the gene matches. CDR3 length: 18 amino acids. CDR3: CASSLGTGGKGPYNEQFF. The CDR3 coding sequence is TGTGCCAGCAGTTTGGGGACAGGGGGAAAGGGGCCCTACAATGAGCAGTTCTTC.